These 9 T cell receptor beta chains originate from one sample sequenced in a study of blood T cells in healthy people across ages. Using a J-beta primer mix together with a sample-barcoded 5' primer, a second PCR was run for roughly 7 to 12 cycles. TCRdb passed the 5' RACE reads through MiXCR, listing each CDR3 protein once. Of about 680,000 distinct CDR3 sequences in the sample, around 45% were seen once. Sequences were obtained from blood. All receptors come from a woman aged 55-69 years in good health.

This clonotype was counted only a few times. The chain uses TRBV3-1 and TRBJ2-7, with D hard to call. Trimming left V 4 bases short and J 4 bases short, with 14 bases between. This CDR3 is 14 amino acids long. Germline CDR1 is LGHDT and CDR2 is YNNKEL (reference sequence). The CDR3 sequence is CASSRVGSYYEQYF. The DNA of the CDR3 is TGTGCCAGCAGCCGTGTGGGGTCCTATTACGAGCAGTACTTC.

The CDR3 DNA reads as TGTGCCAGCAGCCCGCAATACTTTAGCGGACGTTCGGGTGAGCAGTTCTTC. This sequence encodes CASSPQYFSGRSGEQFF. This sequence joins TRBV7-9 and TRBJ2-1; a possible D gene is TRBD2 (6 bases). V lost 5 bases and J lost 9, with 26 bases in between. Germline loops: CDR1 SEHNR, CDR2 FQNEAQ (reference sequence). This CDR3 is built from 17 residues.

This sequence joins TRBV7-2 and TRBJ2-1; unclear D gene. The CDR3 is made up of 15 amino acids. Trimming removed 7 bases from V and 0 bases from J, with 13 bases in between. CDR1 and CDR2 from the germline V gene are SGHTA and FQGNSA. DNA of the CDR3: TGTGCCAGCACCTCCATCCGGGCCTCCTACAATGAGCAGTTCTTC. It codes for CASTSIRASYNEQFF.

This chain connects TRBV6-5 to TRBJ2-1; D gene ambiguous. The better agreement between TRBJ2-7 and the DNA end casts doubt on the J call. Germline V gives CDR1 MNHEY, CDR2 SVGAGI. This CDR3 contains 16 residues. The CDR3 spells CASTAQSLSSYNEQYF. CDR3 nucleotides: TGTGCCAGCACCGCGCAGAGCCTAAGCTCCTACAATGAGCAGTACTTC.

This clonotype was seen just once. The chain carries TRBV12-3 or TRBV12-4 and TRBJ2-1, with a weak D call TRBD2 (6 bases). The V and J ends lost 3 bases and 0 bases respectively, with 12 bases between them. The CDR3 runs 16 residues. For the CDR3, the DNA is TGTGCCAGCAGTTTGATAAGCGGGCCCTCCTACAATGAGCAGTTCTTC. Translation: CASSLISGPSYNEQFF.

This clonotype has more than one count but fewer than ten. This chain links TRBV7-9 with TRBJ2-7, with 8 bases identical to TRBD2. Trimming at V came to 3 bases and at J to 4 bases, leaving 5 bases not matched to a gene. The CDR3 has 14 amino acids. Per germline, CDR1 SEHNR and CDR2 FQNEAQ (reference sequence). CDR3 bases: TGTGCCAGCAGCTTTAGCGGGAAAATGTACGAGCAGTACTTC. It specifies CASSFSGKMYEQYF.

The chain employs TRBV7-9 and TRBJ2-5; no clear D gene. Germline CDR1 reads SEHNR; CDR2 reads FQNEAQ (reference sequence). The germline V and J ends were trimmed by 5 bases and 5 bases, with 9 bases remaining between them. The CDR3 extends over 12 amino acids. The CDR3 DNA is TGTGCCAGCAGCGCCCGTGTCGAGACCCAGTACTTC. Protein sequence: CASSARVETQYF.

The chain recombines TRBV7-2 with TRBJ2-7, with D perhaps assigned TRBD1 or TRBD2 (6 bases each). The V end lost 4 bases, the J end lost 1 base, and 20 bases lay between the germline ends. Germline lookup yields CDR1 SGHTA and CDR2 FQGNSA. There are 17 residues in the CDR3. CDR3 residues: CASSSQGGRNHSYEQYF. The CDR3 DNA is TGTGCCAGCAGCTCTCAAGGGGGGCGCAACCATTCCTACGAGCAGTACTTC.

This clonotype occurred many times. The germline gene is not matched at one end of the junction; a read error may be the cause. The chain is built from TRBV12-3 or TRBV12-4 and TRBJ2-3, with D hard to call. This CDR3 has 12 residues. The CDR3 protein is CASSLTSDTQYF. The CDR3 DNA reads as TGCGCCAGCAGCCTGACAAGTGATACGCAGTATTTT.